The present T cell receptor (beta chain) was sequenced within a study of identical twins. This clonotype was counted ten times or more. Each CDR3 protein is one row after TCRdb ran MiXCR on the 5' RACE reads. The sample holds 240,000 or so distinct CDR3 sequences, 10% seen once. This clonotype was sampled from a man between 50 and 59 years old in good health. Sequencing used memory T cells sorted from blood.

The CDR3 region is CASSPGQGSSYNSPLHF. CDR3 nucleotides: TGTGCCAGCAGCCCTGGACAGGGGAGCTCCTATAATTCACCCCTCCACTTT. This chain joins TRBV7-2 and TRBJ1-6; 9 positions agree with TRBD1. Germline V gene sequence: CDR1 SGHTA, CDR2 FQGNSA. The CDR3 is 17 residues long. V trimming: 5 bases; J trimming: 0 bases; junction bases outside the gene matches: 5.